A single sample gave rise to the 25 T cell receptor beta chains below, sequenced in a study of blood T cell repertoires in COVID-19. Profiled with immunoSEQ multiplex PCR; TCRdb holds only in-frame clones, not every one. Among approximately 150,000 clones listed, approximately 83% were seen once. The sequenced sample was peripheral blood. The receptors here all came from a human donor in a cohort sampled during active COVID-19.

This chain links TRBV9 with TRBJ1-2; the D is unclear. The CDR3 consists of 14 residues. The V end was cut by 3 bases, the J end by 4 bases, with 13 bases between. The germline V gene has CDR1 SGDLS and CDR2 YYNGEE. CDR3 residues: CASSATLMSYGYTF. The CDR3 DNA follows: TGTGCCAGCAGCGCCACTTTGATGAGCTATGGCTACACCTTC.

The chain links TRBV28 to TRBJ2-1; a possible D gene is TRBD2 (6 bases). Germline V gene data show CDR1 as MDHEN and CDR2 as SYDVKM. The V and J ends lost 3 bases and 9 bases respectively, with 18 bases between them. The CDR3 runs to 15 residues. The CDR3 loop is CASSFSTTPGLEQFF. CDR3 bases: TGTGCCAGCAGTTTCTCAACCACCCCGGGACTTGAGCAGTTCTTC.

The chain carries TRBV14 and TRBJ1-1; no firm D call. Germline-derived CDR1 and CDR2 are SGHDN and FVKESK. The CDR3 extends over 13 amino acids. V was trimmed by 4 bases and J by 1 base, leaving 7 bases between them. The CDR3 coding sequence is TGTGCCAGCAGCCGGGAGAGGAACACTGAAGCTTTCTTT. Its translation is CASSRERNTEAFF.

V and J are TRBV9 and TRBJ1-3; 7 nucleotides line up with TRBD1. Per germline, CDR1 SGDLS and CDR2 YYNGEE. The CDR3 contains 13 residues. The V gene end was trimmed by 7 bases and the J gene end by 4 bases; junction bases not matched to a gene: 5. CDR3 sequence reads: CASGDSSGNTIYF. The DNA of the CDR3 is TGTGCCAGCGGGGACAGCTCCGGAAACACCATATATTTT. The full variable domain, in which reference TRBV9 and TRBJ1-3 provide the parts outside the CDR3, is DSGVTQTPKHLITATGQRVTLRCSPRSGDLSVYWYQQSLDQGLQFLIQYYNGEERAKGNILERFSAQQFPDLHSELNLSSLELGDSALYFCASGDSSGNTIYFGEGSWLTVV.

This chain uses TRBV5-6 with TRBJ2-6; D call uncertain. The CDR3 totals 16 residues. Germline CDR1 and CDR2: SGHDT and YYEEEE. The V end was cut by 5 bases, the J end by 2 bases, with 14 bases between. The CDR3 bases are TGTGCCAGCAGTTCTGTGGGCAAACCTGGGGCCAACGTCCTGACTTTC. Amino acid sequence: CASSSVGKPGANVLTF.

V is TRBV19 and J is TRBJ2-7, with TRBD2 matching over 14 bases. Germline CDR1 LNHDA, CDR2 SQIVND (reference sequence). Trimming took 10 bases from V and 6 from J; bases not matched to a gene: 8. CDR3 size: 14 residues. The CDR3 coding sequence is TGTGCCACCCGGGGACTAGCGGGAGTGGGCGAGCAGTACTTC. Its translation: CATRGLAGVGEQYF.

CDR3 sequence: CASSYTTGPETQYF. In DNA form, the CDR3 reads TGCGCCAGCAGCTATACGACAGGGCCAGAGACCCAGTACTTC. The V and J genes are TRBV4-3 and TRBJ2-5; 7 bases map to TRBD1. This CDR3 contains 14 residues. CDR1 and CDR2 (germline): LGHNA, YSLEER. V shed 5 bases, J shed 4 bases, and the junction held 7 bases outside the gene matches.

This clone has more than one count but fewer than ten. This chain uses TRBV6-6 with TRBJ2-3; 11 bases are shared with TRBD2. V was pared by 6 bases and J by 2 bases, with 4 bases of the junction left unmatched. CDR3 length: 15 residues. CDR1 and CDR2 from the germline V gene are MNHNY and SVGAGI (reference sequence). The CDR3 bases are TGTGCCAGCAGGCCACTAGCGGGGGACACAGATACGCAGTATTTT. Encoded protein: CASRPLAGDTDTQYF.

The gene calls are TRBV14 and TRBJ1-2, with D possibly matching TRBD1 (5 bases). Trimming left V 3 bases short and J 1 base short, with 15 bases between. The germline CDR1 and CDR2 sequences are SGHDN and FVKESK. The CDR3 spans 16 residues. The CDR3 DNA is TGTGCCAGCAGCCACCGCAGGGTGGCAAATAACTATGGCTACACCTTC. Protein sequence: CASSHRRVANNYGYTF.

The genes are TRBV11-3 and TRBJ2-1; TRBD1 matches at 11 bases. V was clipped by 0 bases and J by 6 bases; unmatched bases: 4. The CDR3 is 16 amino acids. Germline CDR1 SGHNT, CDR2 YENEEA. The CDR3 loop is CASSLDGGQGGNEQFF. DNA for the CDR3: TGTGCCAGCAGCTTAGATGGGGGACAGGGGGGCAATGAGCAGTTCTTC.

The CDR3 nucleotides are TGTGCCAGCAGTCAGGGACTCGGGGGGCCAAACATTCAGTACTTC. Protein sequence: CASSQGLGGPNIQYF. V usage is TRBV6-2 or TRBV6-3 and J usage is TRBJ2-4, with D perhaps matching TRBD2 (7 bases). V was cut by 5 bases and J by 6 bases, with 17 bases left in between. This CDR3 has 15 residues. CDR1 is MNHEY and CDR2 is SVGEGT in the germline V gene.

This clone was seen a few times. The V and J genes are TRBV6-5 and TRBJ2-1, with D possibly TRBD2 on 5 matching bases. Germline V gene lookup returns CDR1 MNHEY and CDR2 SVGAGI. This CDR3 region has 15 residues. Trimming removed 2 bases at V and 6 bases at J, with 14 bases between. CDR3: CASSYSAPAGNEQFF. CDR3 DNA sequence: TGTGCCAGCAGTTACAGCGCCCCCGCGGGCAATGAGCAGTTCTTC.

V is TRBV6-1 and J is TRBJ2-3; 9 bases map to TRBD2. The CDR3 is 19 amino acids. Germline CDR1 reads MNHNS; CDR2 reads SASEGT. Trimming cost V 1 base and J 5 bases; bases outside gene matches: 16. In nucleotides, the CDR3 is TGTGCCAGCAGTGAAGTCGGAAGGTTTCGCGGGAGGGCCAAAGATACGCAGTATTTT. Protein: CASSEVGRFRGRAKDTQYF.

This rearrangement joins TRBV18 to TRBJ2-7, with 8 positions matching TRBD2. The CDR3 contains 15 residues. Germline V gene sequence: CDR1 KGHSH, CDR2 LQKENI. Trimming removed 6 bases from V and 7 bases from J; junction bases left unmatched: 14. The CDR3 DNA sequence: TGTGCCAGCTCGACTCGCGGGGGGCAGGAGGGTGAGCAGTACTTC. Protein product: CASSTRGGQEGEQYF.

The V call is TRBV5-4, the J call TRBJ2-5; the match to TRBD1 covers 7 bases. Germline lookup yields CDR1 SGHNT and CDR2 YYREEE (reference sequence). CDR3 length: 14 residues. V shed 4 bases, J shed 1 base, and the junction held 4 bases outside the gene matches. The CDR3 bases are TGTGCCAGCAGCAAGACAGGGATCCAAGAGACCCAGTACTTC. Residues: CASSKTGIQETQYF.

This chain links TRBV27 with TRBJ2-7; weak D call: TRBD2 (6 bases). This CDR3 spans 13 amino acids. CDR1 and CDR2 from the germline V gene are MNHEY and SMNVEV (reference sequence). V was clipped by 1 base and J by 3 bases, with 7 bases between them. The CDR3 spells CASSLLRGYEQYF. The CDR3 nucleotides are TGTGCCAGCAGTTTATTGCGGGGCTACGAGCAGTACTTC.

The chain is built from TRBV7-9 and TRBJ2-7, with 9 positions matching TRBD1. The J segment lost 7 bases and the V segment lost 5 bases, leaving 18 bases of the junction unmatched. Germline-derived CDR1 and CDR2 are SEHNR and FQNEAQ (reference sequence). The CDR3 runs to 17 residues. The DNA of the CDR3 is TGTGCCAGCAGCCAACCACCTTCGGACAGGGGTCGGAGGGAGCAGTACTTC. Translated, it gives CASSQPPSDRGRREQYF.

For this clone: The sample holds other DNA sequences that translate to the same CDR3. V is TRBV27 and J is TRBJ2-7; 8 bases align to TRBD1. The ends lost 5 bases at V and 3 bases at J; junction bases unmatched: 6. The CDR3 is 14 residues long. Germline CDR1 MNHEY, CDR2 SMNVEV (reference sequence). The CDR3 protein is CASSADRGSYEQYF. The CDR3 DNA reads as TGTGCCAGCAGTGCAGACAGGGGTAGCTACGAGCAGTACTTC.

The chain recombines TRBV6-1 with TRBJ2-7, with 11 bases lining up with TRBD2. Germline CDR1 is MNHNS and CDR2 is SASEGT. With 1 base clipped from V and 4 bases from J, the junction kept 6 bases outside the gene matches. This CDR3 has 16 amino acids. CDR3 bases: TGTGCCAGCAGTGAAGTGGAGACTAGCGGGATGTACGAGCAGTACTTC. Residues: CASSEVETSGMYEQYF.

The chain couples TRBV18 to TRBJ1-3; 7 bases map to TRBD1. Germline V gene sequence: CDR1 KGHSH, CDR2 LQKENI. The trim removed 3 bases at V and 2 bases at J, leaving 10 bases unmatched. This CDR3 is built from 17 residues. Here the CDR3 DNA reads TGTGCCAGCTCACCCGCGGTGCAGGGGGACACTGGAAACACCATATATTTT. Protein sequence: CASSPAVQGDTGNTIYF.

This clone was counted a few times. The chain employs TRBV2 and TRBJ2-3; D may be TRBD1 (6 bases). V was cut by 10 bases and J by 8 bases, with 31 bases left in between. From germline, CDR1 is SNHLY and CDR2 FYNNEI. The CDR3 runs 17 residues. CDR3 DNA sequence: TGTGCCACCCAGGGTCTCCGTGACCAGTGGGAACAGGGTACGCAGTATTTT. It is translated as CATQGLRDQWEQGTQYF.

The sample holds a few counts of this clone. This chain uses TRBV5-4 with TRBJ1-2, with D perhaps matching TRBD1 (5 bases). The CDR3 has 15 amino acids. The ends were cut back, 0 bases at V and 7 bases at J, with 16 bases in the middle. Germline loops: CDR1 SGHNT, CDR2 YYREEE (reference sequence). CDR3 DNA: TGTGCCAGCAGCTTGGACCCTGACAGCCCCCCTGGCTACACCTTC. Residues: CASSLDPDSPPGYTF.

The CDR3 DNA sequence: TGTGCCAGCTCCCAAGGGACAGGGGCTTCCTACGAGCAGTACTTC. Translated: CASSQGTGASYEQYF. V and J are TRBV18 and TRBJ2-7; 10 bases line up with TRBD1. The V segment lost 6 bases and the J segment 1 base; nucleotides outside the gene matches: 6. Germline CDR1 KGHSH, CDR2 LQKENI. The CDR3 is 15 residues long.

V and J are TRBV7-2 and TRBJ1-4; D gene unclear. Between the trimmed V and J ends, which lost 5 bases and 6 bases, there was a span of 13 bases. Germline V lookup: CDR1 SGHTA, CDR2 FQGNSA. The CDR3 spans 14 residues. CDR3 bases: TGTGCCAGCAGCGCCTCCGGAGGGTATGAAAAACTGTTTTTT. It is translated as CASSASGGYEKLFF. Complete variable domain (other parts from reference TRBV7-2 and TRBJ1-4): GAGVSQSPSNKVTEKGKDVELRCDPISGHTALYWYRQSLGQGLEFLIYFQGNSAPDKSGLPSDRFSAERTGGSVSTLTIQRTQQEDSAVYLCASSASGGYEKLFFGSGTQLSVL.

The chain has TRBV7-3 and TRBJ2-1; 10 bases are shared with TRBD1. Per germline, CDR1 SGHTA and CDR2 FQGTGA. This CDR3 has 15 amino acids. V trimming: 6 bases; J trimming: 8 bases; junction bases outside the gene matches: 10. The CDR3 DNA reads TGTGCCAGCAGGCCTAACGGACAGGGGGTATATGAGCAGTTCTTC. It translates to CASRPNGQGVYEQFF.